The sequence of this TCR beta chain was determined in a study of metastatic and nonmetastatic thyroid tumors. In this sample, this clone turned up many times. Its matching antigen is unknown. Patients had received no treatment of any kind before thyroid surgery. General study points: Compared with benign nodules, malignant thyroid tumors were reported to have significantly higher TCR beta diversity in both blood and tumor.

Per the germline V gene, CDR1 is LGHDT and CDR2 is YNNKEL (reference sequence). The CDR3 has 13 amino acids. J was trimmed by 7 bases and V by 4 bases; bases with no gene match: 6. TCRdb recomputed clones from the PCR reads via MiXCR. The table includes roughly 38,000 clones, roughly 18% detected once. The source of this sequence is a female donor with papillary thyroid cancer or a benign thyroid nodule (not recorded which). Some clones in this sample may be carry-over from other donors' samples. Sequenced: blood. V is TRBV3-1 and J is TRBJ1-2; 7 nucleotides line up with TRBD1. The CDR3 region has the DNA TGTGCCAGCAGCCGAGACAGGGCTCGTGGCTACACCTTC. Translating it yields CASSRDRARGYTF.